Listed below are T cell receptor beta chains from one sample, sequenced in a study of cytomegalovirus exposure and HLA in healthy donors. Clones were sequenced by immunoSEQ multiplex PCR, and TCRdb holds only the in-frame ones, with some missing. The sample contains around 100,000 clones, 9.5% to 13% of which appear only once. Sequenced sample: PBMCs. These receptors came from a man aged 35-49 years in good health and CMV-seropositive. Both conserved end residues are part of each CDR3. D genes are given only for firm matches. Clone size, where shown, is once, few, many, or a class for clones that have expanded.

clone_size,d_call,j_call,v_call,cdr3_aa,cdr3_nt
few,.,TRBJ2-3,TRBV27,CASSSIASHSTDTQYF,TGTGCCAGCAGTTCAATAGCCTCCCACAGCACAGATACGCAGTATTTT
.,TRBD2,TRBJ2-1,TRBV6-4,CASSDSAGGYNEQFF,TGTGCCAGCAGTGACTCAGCGGGAGGGTACAATGAGCAGTTCTTC
few,.,TRBJ2-5,TRBV30,CAWSWPVNQETQYF,TGTGCCTGGAGTTGGCCCGTTAACCAAGAGACCCAGTACTTC
.,.,TRBJ2-7,TRBV7-6,CASSPTTGRVNEQYF,TGTGCCAGCAGTCCTACAACAGGCAGGGTAAACGAGCAGTACTTC
few,.,TRBJ2-4,TRBV2,CASTTGFAKNIQYF,TGTGCCAGCACCACAGGATTCGCCAAAAACATTCAGTACTTC
.,.,TRBJ2-5,TRBV5-5,CASSSSGETQYF,TGTGCCAGCAGCTCATCCGGGGAGACCCAGTACTTC
.,.,TRBJ2-5,TRBV5-1,CASSLRTEETQYF,TGCGCCAGCAGCCTAAGGACAGAAGAGACCCAGTACTTC
.,TRBD2,TRBJ2-3,TRBV4-1,CASSRRTSATDTQYF,TGCGCCAGCAGCAGAAGGACTAGCGCCACAGATACGCAGTATTTT
.,TRBD1,TRBJ1-3,TRBV18,CASSPRQGNGNTIYF,TGTGCCAGCTCACCGCGACAGGGAAATGGAAACACCATATATTTT
.,TRBD2,TRBJ2-3,TRBV7-2,CASSLTIAGGPRNTQYF,TGTGCCAGCAGCTTAACAATAGCGGGAGGGCCTAGAAATACGCAGTATTTT
few,.,TRBJ2-7,TRBV6-1,CASSTEAGTYEQYF,TGTGCCAGCAGTACCGAGGCCGGTACCTACGAGCAGTACTTC
.,TRBD1,TRBJ1-5,TRBV5-8,CASSLAGQGVGQPQHF,TGTGCCAGCAGCTTGGCTGGACAGGGAGTCGGACAGCCCCAGCATTTT
few,TRBD1,TRBJ1-2,TRBV15,CATSKDRGYGYTF,TGTGCCACCAGCAAAGACAGGGGCTATGGCTACACCTTC
.,TRBD2,TRBJ2-1,TRBV5-4,CASSLAILAGGNEQFF,TGTGCCAGCAGCTTGGCCATACTAGCGGGAGGGAATGAGCAGTTCTTC
.,.,TRBJ1-4,TRBV12-5,CASGLVGAGKINEKLFF,TGTGCTAGTGGTTTGGTAGGGGCAGGGAAAATTAATGAAAAACTGTTTTTT
.,TRBD2,TRBJ2-2,TRBV18,CVSSPQTSGSYTGELFF,TGTGTCAGCTCACCACAAACTAGCGGGAGCTACACCGGGGAGCTGTTTTTT
.,.,TRBJ2-2,TRBV9,CASSVALRGELFF,TGTGCCAGCAGCGTAGCTTTGCGAGGGGAGCTGTTTTTT
few,TRBD1,TRBJ1-5,TRBV13,CASSPLGEGAEGQPQHF,TGTGCCAGCAGCCCCCTGGGCGAGGGGGCGGAAGGTCAGCCCCAGCATTTT
many,.,TRBJ1-1,TRBV15,CATSRDRRVTEAFF,TGTGCCACCAGCAGAGATCGCAGGGTCACTGAAGCTTTCTTT
.,.,TRBJ2-7,TRBV6-6,CASEGVPYEQYF,TGTGCCAGCGAAGGGGTTCCCTACGAGCAGTACTTC
few,.,TRBJ2-2,TRBV19,CASSMTSNTGELFF,TGTGCCAGTAGTATGACATCGAACACCGGGGAGCTGTTTTTT
.,.,TRBJ2-1,TRBV11-2,CASTNYNEQFF,TGTGCCAGCACAAACTACAATGAGCAGTTCTTC
few,TRBD2,TRBJ2-3,TRBV7-3,CASSLGGARTDTQYF,TGTGCCAGCAGCCTGGGAGGGGCCCGCACAGATACGCAGTATTTT
.,.,TRBJ1-5,TRBV6-5,CASSQSESNQPQHF,TGTGCCAGCAGTCAGTCTGAAAGCAATCAGCCCCAGCATTTT
.,.,TRBJ2-2,TRBV2,CASRGPPAGLNTGELFF,TGTGCCAGCCGTGGACCGCCGGCAGGTCTAAACACCGGGGAGCTGTTTTTT
few,.,TRBJ2-1,TRBV4-1,CASSQVLTGGPRQFF,TGCGCCAGCAGCCAAGTCCTTACCGGTGGGCCCAGGCAGTTCTTC
few,.,TRBJ2-2,TRBV11-2,CASTPLPLGYTGELFF,TGTGCCAGCACCCCTCTCCCACTAGGGTACACCGGGGAGCTGTTTTTT
few,TRBD1,TRBJ2-7,TRBV29-1,CSVGRDRVTEQYF,TGCAGCGTTGGCCGGGACAGGGTGACCGAGCAGTACTTC
few,.,TRBJ2-3,TRBV14,CASSQGLARTTDTQYF,TGTGCCAGCAGCCAAGGGCTAGCGAGAACCACAGATACGCAGTATTTT
.,.,TRBJ1-5,TRBV21-1,CASSGPLGGPQHF,TGTGCCAGCAGCGGGCCCCTGGGGGGACCCCAGCATTTT
.,.,TRBJ2-5,TRBV5-6,CASSLDGGISETQYF,TGTGCCAGCAGCTTGGATGGAGGGATATCCGAGACCCAGTACTTC
.,.,TRBJ2-7,TRBV2,CASAQRRYEQYF,TGTGCCAGCGCGCAGCGGAGATACGAGCAGTACTTC
.,TRBD1,TRBJ2-7,TRBV27,CASRRAGTGGYEQYF,TGTGCCAGCCGTAGGGCCGGGACAGGGGGCTACGAGCAGTACTTC
.,.,TRBJ1-1,TRBV9,CASSPSPGDTEAFF,TGTGCCAGCAGCCCTTCCCCGGGTGACACTGAAGCTTTCTTT
.,TRBD1,TRBJ1-4,TRBV2,CATNTGTGDEKLFF,TGTGCCACCAATACCGGGACAGGGGATGAAAAACTGTTTTTT
few,.,TRBJ2-7,TRBV27,CASRVTGYTYEQYF,TGTGCCAGCAGGGTAACAGGGTACACCTACGAGCAGTACTTC
.,.,TRBJ2-1,TRBV27,CASSLFPRQEYNEQFF,TGTGCCAGCAGTTTATTTCCGAGACAGGAGTACAATGAGCAGTTCTTC
.,.,TRBJ1-2,TRBV18,CASSPAPTSYGYTF,TGTGCCAGCTCACCAGCACCCACCAGCTATGGCTACACCTTC
.,TRBD2,TRBJ2-1,TRBV9,CASSVGIGAGERDNEQFF,TGTGCCAGCAGCGTAGGAATTGGGGCGGGAGAACGGGACAATGAGCAGTTCTTC
few,.,TRBJ1-1,TRBV6-5,CASSYGQGTEAFF,TGTGCCAGCAGTTACGGGCAGGGGACTGAAGCTTTCTTT
few,TRBD2,TRBJ2-5,TRBV7-2,CASSLARGGTSIIVETQYF,TGTGCCAGCAGCTTAGCGCGGGGAGGGACTAGCATCATCGTCGAGACCCAGTACTTC
.,.,TRBJ1-5,TRBV29-1,CSVSAGSWQPQHF,TGCAGCGTTTCCGCCGGTTCATGGCAGCCCCAGCATTTT
few,.,TRBJ2-5,TRBV15,CATSAAVDGEETQYF,TGTGCCACCAGCGCAGCGGTGGATGGCGAAGAGACCCAGTACTTC
few,.,TRBJ1-5,TRBV2,CASRSDGNQPQHF,TGTGCCAGCAGGAGTGATGGCAATCAGCCCCAGCATTTT
.,.,TRBJ2-2,TRBV4-2,CASSQEAGQNTGELFF,TGTGCCAGCAGCCAAGAAGCAGGGCAGAACACCGGGGAGCTGTTTTTT
.,.,TRBJ2-1,TRBV28,CASQENYNEQFF,TGTGCCAGCCAGGAAAACTACAATGAGCAGTTCTTC
.,TRBD1,TRBJ2-7,TRBV7-9,CASSPRTGNYEQYF,TGTGCCAGCAGCCCTCGGACAGGGAACTACGAGCAGTACTTC
.,.,TRBJ2-6,TRBV5-1,CASSLAGHGANVLTF,TGCGCCAGCAGCTTGGCAGGGCATGGGGCCAACGTCCTGACTTTC
few,.,TRBJ2-7,TRBV5-6,CASSSDPGGHEQYF,TGTGCCAGCAGCTCGGATCCCGGAGGGCACGAGCAGTACTTC